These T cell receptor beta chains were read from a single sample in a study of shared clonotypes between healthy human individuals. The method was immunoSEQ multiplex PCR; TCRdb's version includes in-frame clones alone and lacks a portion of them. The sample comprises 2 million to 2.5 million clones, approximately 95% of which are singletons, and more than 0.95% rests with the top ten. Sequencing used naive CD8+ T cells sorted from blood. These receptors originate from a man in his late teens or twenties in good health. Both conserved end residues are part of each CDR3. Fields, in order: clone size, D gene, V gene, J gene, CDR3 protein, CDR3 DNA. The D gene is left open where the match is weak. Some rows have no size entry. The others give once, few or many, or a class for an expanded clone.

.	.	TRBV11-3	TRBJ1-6	CASSLDSSYNSPLHF	TGTGCCAGCAGCTTAGATAGCTCCTATAATTCACCCCTCCACTTT
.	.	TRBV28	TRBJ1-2	CASSHTVGEGGYGYTF	TGTGCCAGCAGCCATACGGTGGGGGAGGGAGGCTATGGCTACACCTTC
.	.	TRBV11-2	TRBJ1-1	CASSSGQPGSNTEAFF	TGTGCCAGCAGCTCCGGACAGCCCGGGTCGAACACTGAAGCTTTCTTT
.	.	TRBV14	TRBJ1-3	CASSQYTGDSGNTIYF	TGTGCCAGCAGCCAGTACACCGGGGACTCTGGAAACACCATATATTTT
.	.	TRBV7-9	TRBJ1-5	CASSLVGESQPQHF	TGTGCCAGCAGCCTCGTAGGGGAAAGTCAGCCCCAGCATTTT
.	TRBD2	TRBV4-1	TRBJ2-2	CASSQDRLAANTGELFF	TGCGCCAGCAGCCAAGATCGCCTAGCGGCGAACACCGGGGAGCTGTTTTTT
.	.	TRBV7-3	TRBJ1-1	CASSLSGADEAFF	TGTGCCAGCAGCTTAAGTGGAGCGGATGAAGCTTTCTTT
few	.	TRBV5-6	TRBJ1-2	CASSLGGGANYGYTF	TGTGCCAGCAGCTTGGGTGGGGGCGCGAACTATGGCTACACCTTC
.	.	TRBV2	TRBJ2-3	CASITTDTQYF	TGTGCCAGCATTACCACAGATACGCAGTATTTT
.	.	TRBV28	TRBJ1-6	CASQRGLYNSPLHF	TGTGCCAGCCAACGGGGCCTGTATAATTCACCCCTCCACTTT
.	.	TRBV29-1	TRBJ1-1	CSVEDLDGRNTEAFF	TGCAGCGTTGAAGATCTGGACGGGCGGAACACTGAAGCTTTCTTT
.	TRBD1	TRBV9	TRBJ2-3	CASSRTGVRADTQYF	TGTGCCAGCAGCCGGACAGGGGTTCGCGCAGATACGCAGTATTTT
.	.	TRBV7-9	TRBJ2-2	CASSLVTLTGELFF	TGTGCCAGCAGCCTCGTTACACTCACCGGGGAGCTGTTTTTT
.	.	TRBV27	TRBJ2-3	CASSIRDSGGRKTDTQYF	TGTGCCAGCAGTATCAGGGACTCCGGTGGCAGGAAGACAGATACGCAGTATTTT
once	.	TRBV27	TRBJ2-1	CASSGPTISSYNEQFF	TGTGCCAGCAGTGGACCCACAATTAGCTCCTACAATGAGCAGTTCTTC
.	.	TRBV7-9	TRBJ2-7	CASSLGASYEQYF	TGTGCCAGCAGCTTAGGGGCGAGCTACGAGCAGTACTTC
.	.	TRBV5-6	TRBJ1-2	CASSLELGGYTF	TGTGCCAGCAGCTTGGAACTGGGTGGCTACACCTTC
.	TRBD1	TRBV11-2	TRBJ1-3	CASSSPGQGKSGNTIYF	TGTGCCAGCAGCTCGCCGGGACAGGGAAAGAGTGGAAACACCATATATTTT
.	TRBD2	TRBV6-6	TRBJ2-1	CASSYPLAGESNEQFF	TGTGCCAGCAGTTACCCCCTAGCGGGAGAGTCCAATGAGCAGTTCTTC
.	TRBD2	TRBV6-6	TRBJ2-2	CASSATSGGLRGELFF	TGTGCCAGCAGTGCTACTAGCGGGGGACTTAGGGGGGAGCTGTTTTTT
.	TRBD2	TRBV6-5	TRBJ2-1	CASSGLAEQFF	TGTGCCAGCAGCGGACTAGCGGAGCAGTTCTTC
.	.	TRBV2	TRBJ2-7	CASSERLPYEQYF	TGTGCCAGCAGTGAACGACTTCCTTACGAGCAGTACTTC
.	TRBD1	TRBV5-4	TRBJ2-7	CASSSTLTDRADSYEQYF	TGTGCCAGCAGCTCAACCCTAACGGACAGGGCGGACTCCTACGAGCAGTACTTC
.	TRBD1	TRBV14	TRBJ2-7	CASSLRDSDYEQYF	TGTGCCAGCAGCCTCAGGGACAGCGACTACGAGCAGTACTTC
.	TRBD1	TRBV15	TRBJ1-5	CATSEGQGDQPQHF	TGTGCCACCAGCGAAGGACAGGGCGATCAGCCCCAGCATTTT
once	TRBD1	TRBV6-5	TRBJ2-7	CASSYGTESSYEQYF	TGTGCCAGCAGTTACGGGACAGAGAGCTCCTACGAGCAGTACTTC
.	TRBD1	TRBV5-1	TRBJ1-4	CASSYTGAGNEKLFF	TGCGCCAGCAGTTATACAGGGGCCGGTAATGAAAAACTGTTTTTT
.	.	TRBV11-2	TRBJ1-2	CASSLVGVYGYTF	TGTGCCAGCAGCTTAGTGGGGGTATATGGCTACACCTTC
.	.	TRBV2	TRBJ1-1	CASSDLGQGPWNTEAFF	TGTGCCAGCAGTGATCTTGGGCAGGGCCCTTGGAACACTGAAGCTTTCTTT